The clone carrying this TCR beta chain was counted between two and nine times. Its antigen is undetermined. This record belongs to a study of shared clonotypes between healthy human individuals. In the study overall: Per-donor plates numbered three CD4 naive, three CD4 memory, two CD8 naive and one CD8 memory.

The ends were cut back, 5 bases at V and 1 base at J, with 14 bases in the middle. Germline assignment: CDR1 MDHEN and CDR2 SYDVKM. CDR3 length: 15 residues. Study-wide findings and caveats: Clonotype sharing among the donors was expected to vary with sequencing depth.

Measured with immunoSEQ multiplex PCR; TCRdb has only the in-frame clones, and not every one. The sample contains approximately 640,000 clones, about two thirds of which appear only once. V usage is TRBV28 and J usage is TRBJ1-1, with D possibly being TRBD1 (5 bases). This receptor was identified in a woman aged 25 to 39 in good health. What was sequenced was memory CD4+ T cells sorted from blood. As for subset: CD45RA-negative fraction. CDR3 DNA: TGTGCCAGCAGTCCAAGGGGCAGAGGGAACACTGAAGCTTTCTTT. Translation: CASSPRGRGNTEAFF.